The rows below give T cell receptor beta chains drawn from one sample of a study of T cell responses to AZD1222 COVID-19 vaccine. Repertoires were generated with immunoSEQ multiplex PCR, while TCRdb's copy carries only in-frame clones and drops some. This table holds some 150,000 clones, 90% to 95% found once. Sequences were derived from peripheral blood, sampled on day 0 of MenACWY control vaccination. The receptors were sampled from an adult in good health. CDR3s include the opening cysteine and the closing phenylalanine or tryptophan. A D gene is named only where the DNA matches it firmly. Only part of the rows carry a size: once, few, many, or a class if the clone is expanded.

>.|.|TRBJ1-1|TRBV12-3/TRBV12-4
CASSLVRDTEAFF
TGTGCCAGCAGTTTAGTCAGGGACACTGAAGCTTTCTTT
>.|.|TRBJ1-1|TRBV19
CASRNGVNTEAFF
TGTGCCAGTAGAAATGGGGTAAACACTGAAGCTTTCTTT
>.|.|TRBJ2-2|TRBV19
CASSILQGGAGELFF
TGTGCCAGTAGTATCCTCCAGGGGGGGGCCGGGGAGCTGTTTTTT
>.|.|TRBJ1-3|TRBV30
CAWSAGRTGDGNTIYF
TGTGCCTGGAGCGCGGGACGGACCGGCGACGGAAACACCATATATTTT
>.|.|TRBJ1-5|TRBV6-1
CASSEAIGGGNQPQHF
TGTGCCAGCAGTGAAGCTATCGGGGGCGGCAATCAGCCCCAGCATTTT
>.|.|TRBJ1-1|TRBV28
CASHPPGARTEAFF
TGTGCCAGCCACCCCCCAGGGGCGCGGACTGAAGCTTTCTTT
>.|.|TRBJ2-2|TRBV3-1/TRBV3-2
CASSGLTGELFF
TGTGCCAGCAGCGGGCTTACCGGGGAGCTGTTTTTT
>.|.|TRBJ2-7|TRBV28
CASSLTVPHEQYF
TGTGCCAGCAGTTTAACCGTTCCCCACGAGCAGTACTTC
>.|.|TRBJ2-1|TRBV27
CASRSAEGHNEQFF
TGTGCCAGCAGGAGCGCGGAGGGGCACAATGAGCAGTTCTTC
>.|.|TRBJ2-5|TRBV24-1
CATSDRQGLGETQYF
TGTGCCACCAGTGATCGGCAGGGACTGGGGGAGACCCAGTACTTC
>.|.|TRBJ1-6|TRBV19
CASRLQGRFGNSPLHF
TGTGCCAGTAGGCTACAGGGCCGGTTTGGTAATTCACCCCTCCACTTT
>.|.|TRBJ2-5|TRBV15
CATSREETQYF
TGTGCCACCAGCAGAGAGGAGACCCAGTACTTC
>.|TRBD1|TRBJ1-4|TRBV6-5
CASRGGQATNEKLFF
TGTGCCAGCAGAGGGGGACAGGCAACTAATGAAAAACTGTTTTTT
>.|TRBD2|TRBJ2-7|TRBV2
CASTWVTSGSPEQYF
TGTGCCAGCACCTGGGTGACTAGCGGGAGCCCCGAGCAGTACTTC
>.|.|TRBJ2-2|TRBV6-1
CASSARGWGLNTGELFF
TGTGCCAGCAGTGCCCGAGGTTGGGGACTGAACACCGGGGAGCTGTTTTTT
>.|.|TRBJ2-7|TRBV29-1
CSATGLGGYEQYF
TGCAGCGCTACAGGGTTAGGGGGATACGAGCAGTACTTC
>.|TRBD1|TRBJ1-2|TRBV5-5
CASSLMGQRKEGYTF
TGTGCCAGCAGCTTGATGGGACAGCGCAAGGAGGGCTACACCTTC
>.|TRBD2|TRBJ2-7|TRBV29-1
CSVDLFLGGEQYF
TGCAGCGTTGACCTTTTCCTGGGGGGGGAGCAGTACTTC
>.|.|TRBJ1-1|TRBV6-5
CASTMTGENTEAFF
TGTGCCAGCACCATGACAGGTGAGAACACTGAAGCTTTCTTT
>.|.|TRBJ1-2|TRBV24-1
CATRDGNGYTF
TGTGCCACCAGAGACGGCAACGGCTACACCTTC
>.|.|TRBJ1-4|TRBV7-3
CASSLGSSTTNEKLFF
TGTGCCAGCAGCCTCGGATCATCGACAACTAATGAAAAACTGTTTTTT
>once|.|TRBJ2-7|TRBV28
CAASGSTYEQYF
TGTGCCGCCTCGGGTTCAACCTACGAGCAGTACTTC
>.|.|TRBJ1-1|TRBV15
CATSGTGRRTEAFF
TGTGCCACCAGCGGAACAGGGAGGCGTACTGAAGCTTTCTTT
>once|.|TRBJ2-4|TRBV6-6
CASSPRELAKNIQYF
TGTGCCAGCAGCCCCCGCGAGCTAGCCAAAAACATTCAGTACTTC
>.|TRBD1|TRBJ2-5|TRBV24-1
CATSDPGGAGETQYF
TGTGCCACCAGTGATCCAGGGGGCGCGGGAGAGACCCAGTACTTC
>once|.|TRBJ2-5|TRBV5-4
CASSAPQETQYF
TGTGCCAGCAGCGCCCCCCAAGAGACCCAGTACTTC
>few|TRBD2|TRBJ2-3|TRBV30
CAWSVGLAVDTQYF
TGTGCCTGGAGTGTCGGACTAGCGGTAGATACGCAGTATTTT
>.|.|TRBJ1-3|TRBV2
CASSERQGNTIYF
TGTGCCAGCAGTGAACGTCAGGGAAACACCATATATTTT
>.|TRBD2|TRBJ2-3|TRBV11-2
CASSLDPQRGRTDTQYF
TGTGCCAGCAGCTTAGATCCTCAGCGGGGTCGCACAGATACGCAGTATTTT
>.|TRBD1|TRBJ2-7|TRBV5-1
CASSLQLRDRGGEQYF
TGCGCCAGCAGCTTGCAACTCCGGGACAGGGGAGGCGAGCAGTACTTC
>once|.|TRBJ2-5|TRBV2
CASSEITGTQTQYF
TGTGCCAGCAGTGAAATAACGGGGACGCAGACCCAGTACTTC
>.|.|TRBJ1-1|TRBV3-1/TRBV3-2
CASSQGVSTEAFF
TGTGCCAGCAGCCAGGGGGTGTCCACTGAAGCTTTCTTT
>.|.|TRBJ2-7|TRBV19
CASSIGGRSYEQYF
TGTGCCAGTAGTATAGGAGGCCGCTCCTACGAGCAGTACTTC
>.|TRBD1|TRBJ1-2|TRBV29-1
CSVVSGGGYGYTF
TGCAGCGTTGTCTCAGGGGGAGGCTATGGCTACACCTTC
>.|.|TRBJ2-3|TRBV6-4
CASSGGIGADTQYF
TGTGCCAGCAGTGGCGGGATTGGGGCAGATACGCAGTATTTT
>few|TRBD1|TRBJ1-2|TRBV2
CASSEKWTGAYGYTF
TGTGCCAGCAGTGAGAAATGGACAGGGGCATATGGCTACACCTTC
>.|.|TRBJ1-6|TRBV19
CASSILRGGSPLHF
TGTGCCAGTAGTATACTCAGGGGAGGTTCACCCCTCCACTTT
>.|.|TRBJ2-7|TRBV20-1
CSARGEEQYF
TGCAGTGCCCGAGGGGAGGAGCAGTACTTC
>.|.|TRBJ1-4|TRBV4-1
CASSHGTYISTNEKLFF
TGCGCCAGCAGCCACGGGACATACATATCAACTAATGAAAAACTGTTTTTT
>.|TRBD1|TRBJ2-7|TRBV12-3/TRBV12-4
CASSGQVVHEQYF
TGTGCCAGCAGCGGACAGGTCGTCCACGAGCAGTACTTC
>.|TRBD1|TRBJ2-7|TRBV7-9
CASSTGQGSDEQYF
TGTGCCAGCAGCACCGGACAGGGTTCCGACGAGCAGTACTTC
>.|.|TRBJ1-1|TRBV19
CASSIDLSRNTEAFF
TGTGCCAGTAGTATAGATCTTAGCAGGAACACTGAAGCTTTCTTT
>.|.|TRBJ2-7|TRBV3-1/TRBV3-2
CASSQELGTTYEQYF
TGTGCCAGCAGCCAAGAACTCGGGACCACCTACGAGCAGTACTTC
>.|.|TRBJ2-7|TRBV5-6
CASSLGTSSSYEQYF
TGTGCCAGCAGCCTTGGGACATCCTCTTCCTACGAGCAGTACTTC
>.|TRBD2|TRBJ2-7|TRBV5-1
CASSLGIAGVSYEQYF
TGCGCCAGCAGCTTAGGTATAGCGGGAGTTTCCTACGAGCAGTACTTC
>.|.|TRBJ1-2|TRBV9
CASSVAGVPYGYTF
TGTGCCAGCAGCGTAGCTGGGGTTCCCTATGGCTACACCTTC
>.|.|TRBJ1-1|TRBV3-1/TRBV3-2
CASSQVQGETEAFF
TGTGCCAGCAGCCAGGTACAGGGCGAAACTGAAGCTTTCTTT
>.|TRBD2|TRBJ2-2|TRBV4-1
CASSRMGLAGGQTGELFF
TGCGCCAGCAGCCGTATGGGACTAGCGGGGGGGCAAACCGGGGAGCTGTTTTTT
>few|.|TRBJ1-2|TRBV3-1/TRBV3-2
CASSHSGTETGYGYTF
TGTGCCAGCAGCCATTCCGGGACGGAGACGGGGTATGGCTACACCTTC
>.|.|TRBJ1-2|TRBV6-5
CASMEPNYGYTF
TGTGCCAGCATGGAGCCTAACTATGGCTACACCTTC
>.|TRBD1|TRBJ1-6|TRBV19
CASTATGEGSPLHF
TGTGCCAGTACCGCGACAGGGGAGGGATCACCCCTCCACTTT
>.|TRBD2|TRBJ2-3|TRBV9
CASSVVSSGARDTQYF
TGTGCCAGCAGCGTAGTGTCTAGCGGAGCGAGGGATACGCAGTATTTT
>.|.|TRBJ1-1|TRBV4-1
CASSQDALNTEAFF
TGCGCCAGCAGCCAAGACGCGTTGAACACTGAAGCTTTCTTT
>.|TRBD1|TRBJ2-3|TRBV18
CASSWDSRTDTQYF
TGTGCCAGCTCATGGGACAGCCGCACAGATACGCAGTATTTT